This entry lists 9 T cell receptor beta chains sequenced from one sample in a study of blood T cell repertoires in COVID-19. Produced via immunoSEQ multiplex PCR; TCRdb's table is partial and in-frame only. The data contain some 200,000 clones, about 79% of them singletons. Sample: peripheral blood. The receptor set was obtained from a human donor in a cohort sampled during active COVID-19.

The chain joins TRBV19 to TRBJ2-7; weak D call: TRBD2 (6 bases). The germline V and J ends were trimmed by 5 bases and 0 bases, with 14 bases remaining between them. Germline V lookup: CDR1 LNHDA, CDR2 SQIVND (reference sequence). The CDR3 loop spans 15 amino acids. In nucleotides, the CDR3 is TGTGCCAGTAGTCTGGAGGGACGGAGCTCCTACGAGCAGTACTTC. This translates into CASSLEGRSSYEQYF.

The chain uses TRBV6-5 and TRBJ2-5; 8 positions agree with TRBD2. Unmatched junction bases numbered 7, after V lost 2 bases and J lost 2 bases. The germline gives CDR1 MNHEY, CDR2 SVGAGI. The CDR3 runs 16 residues. The CDR3, as DNA: TGTGCCAGCAGTTACGGTGCGGGAGGAACACAAGAGACCCAGTACTTC. This gives the protein CASSYGAGGTQETQYF.

This chain connects TRBV7-2 to TRBJ2-5, with 7 nucleotides matching TRBD2. Germline CDR1 SGHTA, CDR2 FQGNSA. The CDR3 loop spans 14 amino acids. Trimming at V came to 5 bases and at J to 5 bases, leaving 8 bases not matched to a gene. In DNA, the CDR3 is TGTGCCAGCAGCCCCCGCGGGAGTATTGAGACCCAGTACTTC. Its protein is CASSPRGSIETQYF.

The chain links TRBV28 to TRBJ1-5; D perhaps matches TRBD1 (6 bases). Trimming took 5 bases from V and 6 from J, leaving 14 bases between them. The CDR3 is 14 residues long. In germline, CDR1 is MDHEN, CDR2 SYDVKM. CDR3 bases: TGTGCCAGCAGTCTCAGGGGTCCGAGTCAGCCCCAGCATTTT. Translation gives CASSLRGPSQPQHF.

This chain uses TRBV18 with TRBJ2-3, with D possibly being TRBD2 (5 bases). The V gene lost 1 base and the J gene lost 2 bases, with 10 bases spanning the gap. Germline V gene data show CDR1 as KGHSH and CDR2 as LQKENI. CDR3 length: 15 residues. Here the CDR3 DNA reads TGTGCCAGCTCACCACAGGACTTTACCACAGATACGCAGTATTTT. Amino acids: CASSPQDFTTDTQYF. Full variable domain (outside the CDR3, taken from reference TRBV18 and TRBJ2-3): NAGVMQNPRHLVRRRGQEARLRCSPMKGHSHVYWYRQLPEEGLKFMVYLQKENIIDESGMPKERFSAEFPKEGPSILRIQQVVRGDSAAYFCASSPQDFTTDTQYFGPGTRLTVL.

The CDR3 loop is CASSFFTSGLYNEQFF. The CDR3 DNA follows: TGTGCCAGCAGCTTCTTTACTAGCGGCCTCTACAATGAGCAGTTCTTC. The chain combines TRBV7-2 with TRBJ2-1; 8 positions agree with TRBD2. The CDR3 extends over 16 amino acids. Trimming took 3 bases from V and 3 from J; bases not matched to a gene: 7. CDR1 SGHTA and CDR2 FQGNSA come from the germline V gene.

The CDR3: CASSEQGDNYGYTF. CDR3 nucleotides: TGTGCCAGCAGCGAACAGGGGGATAACTATGGCTACACCTTC. This chain links TRBV7-2 with TRBJ1-2; 8 bases are a match to TRBD1. This CDR3 is built from 14 residues. V trimming: 5 bases; J trimming: 1 base; junction bases outside the gene matches: 3. CDR1 is SGHTA, CDR2 FQGNSA, per germline.

The V gene is TRBV4-1, the J gene TRBJ2-7, with 10 bases matching TRBD2. V was pared by 1 base and J by 3 bases, with 15 bases of the junction left unmatched. Germline CDR1 is MGHRA and CDR2 is YSYEKL. The CDR3 spans 19 residues. In nucleotides, the CDR3 is TGCGCCAGCAGCCAAGCCCCACTAGCGGGATTGGGGCCGGTCTACGAGCAGTACTTC. The encoded protein is CASSQAPLAGLGPVYEQYF.

The chain combines TRBV29-1 with TRBJ2-1, with a possible D match to TRBD1 (6 bases). Germline V CDR1 and CDR2: SQVTM, ANQGSEA. V shed 7 bases and J shed 6 bases, with 13 bases lying between them. This CDR3 is built from 12 residues. The chain's CDR3 is CSANRDTNEQFF. CDR3 nucleotides: TGCAGCGCAAACCGGGACACCAATGAGCAGTTCTTC.